These T cell receptor beta chains were read from a single sample in a study of shared clonotypes between healthy human individuals. Generated by immunoSEQ multiplex PCR, the TCRdb table keeps only in-frame clones and is missing some. Of around 990,000 clones detected, 70% to 85% appear once; the ten largest clones hold 0.85% to 1%. Sequenced sample: memory CD4+ T cells from PBMCs. Receptors originate from a man in his late teens or twenties in good health. Some clones in this sample may be carry-over from other donors' samples. CDR3s include the opening cysteine and the closing phenylalanine or tryptophan. The size entry is marked missing in some rows and otherwise reads once, few, many or a size class.

>-|TRBV6-6|TRBJ2-3
CASGTSGRGGTDTQYF
>few|TRBV20-1|TRBJ1-2
CSARDDYGYTF
>once|TRBV23-1|TRBJ2-2
CASSHLDANTGELFF
>-|TRBV5-6|TRBJ2-1
CASSLDRVSYNEQFF
>-|TRBV7-3|TRBJ1-1
CASSYDRDTEAFF
>-|TRBV2|TRBJ1-1
CAGGAEVNTEAFF
>-|TRBV6-1|TRBJ2-7
CASSEMGATSSYEQYF
>-|TRBV19|TRBJ1-2
CASSPLMAANYGYTF
>-|TRBV5-1|TRBJ2-1
CASSLGGTMFDEQFF
>few|TRBV5-1|TRBJ2-7
CASSPQVSGNYEQYF
>-|TRBV4-2|TRBJ2-1
CASSHPSGNSYNEQFF
>-|TRBV2|TRBJ2-1
CASSEEVGGEQFF
>-|TRBV6-1|TRBJ1-1
CASSVWGDTEAFF
>-|TRBV11-2|TRBJ2-7
CASSFVTEQYF
>-|TRBV5-1|TRBJ2-1
CASSLDTYNEQFF
>-|TRBV4-1|TRBJ1-5
CASSQVGRRRDQPQHF
>-|TRBV30|TRBJ2-1
CAWSVLGLAGGQQFF
>once|TRBV27|TRBJ1-1
CASSFLARSGTEAFF
>-|TRBV5-8|TRBJ2-5
CASSLAGGAQTQYF
>-|TRBV28|TRBJ2-2
CASVDSGRGTGELFF
>few|TRBV30|TRBJ2-7
CAWSRPGGDEQYF
>few|TRBV28|TRBJ1-4
CASNSAGESEKLFF
>-|TRBV6-1|TRBJ1-5
CASSLWGLSNQPQHF
>-|TRBV28|TRBJ2-3
CASSQGLAGGLDTQYF
>once|TRBV10-3|TRBJ1-5
CAISESIGGRGNQPQHF
>-|TRBV6-5|TRBJ2-1
CASSYGGRSYNEQFF
>once|TRBV10-3|TRBJ1-1
CAIRGTGGRYTEAFF
>-|TRBV2|TRBJ2-5
CASSEGPRDTQYF
>-|TRBV27|TRBJ2-2
CASSLSRNTGELFF
>-|TRBV4-2|TRBJ2-2
CASSQGTGNTGELFF
>once|TRBV7-3|TRBJ1-1
CASSSGTGSRAFF
>-|TRBV9|TRBJ2-3
CASSPGTSGGGTQYF
>-|TRBV5-1|TRBJ1-1
CASSLAVSGGDTEAFF
>-|TRBV28|TRBJ1-2
CASSVQGANYGYTF
>-|TRBV15|TRBJ2-5
CATSQGQGRLAILGTQYF
>-|TRBV30|TRBJ2-1
CAWSEGSGSNEQFF
>-|TRBV5-5|TRBJ2-2
CASSLRELFF
>-|TRBV10-3|TRBJ2-1
CAISPRGDNEQFF
>-|TRBV5-4|TRBJ2-7
CASSLEGGRAFEQYF
>-|TRBV19|TRBJ1-1
CASSTGIKHTEAFF
>-|TRBV29-1|TRBJ2-2
CSVAPVRTGELFF
>many|TRBV6-1|TRBJ2-5
CASNRGKVGETQYF
>-|TRBV28|TRBJ2-7
CASSSQGYFSYEQYF
>-|TRBV5-4|TRBJ1-2
CASSLDSASLSYTF
>-|TRBV5-4|TRBJ1-1
CASSPGGQPNTEAFF
>few|TRBV10-3|TRBJ2-1
CAISLSSGREDEQFF
>-|TRBV6-6|TRBJ1-2
CASSHGQFYGYTF
>-|TRBV28|TRBJ2-1
CASSLNLAGGPGEQFF